This T cell receptor (beta chain) was identified during a study of T cell responses to AZD1222 COVID-19 vaccine. TCRdb keeps only in-frame clones here, not all; method: immunoSEQ multiplex PCR. The repertoire holds some 100,000 clones, with about nine tenths as singletons. Sequenced here: peripheral blood, sampled on day 0 of AZD1222 vaccination. The receptor comes from an adult in good health.

This CDR3 reads CASSFGPNYGYTF. Written as DNA, the CDR3 is TGTGCCAGCAGTTTCGGCCCAAACTATGGCTACACCTTC. V is TRBV27 and J is TRBJ1-2; D uncertain. Germline CDR1 reads MNHEY; CDR2 reads SMNVEV (reference sequence). The ends were cut back, 3 bases at V and 2 bases at J, with 7 bases in the middle. The CDR3 consists of 13 residues.